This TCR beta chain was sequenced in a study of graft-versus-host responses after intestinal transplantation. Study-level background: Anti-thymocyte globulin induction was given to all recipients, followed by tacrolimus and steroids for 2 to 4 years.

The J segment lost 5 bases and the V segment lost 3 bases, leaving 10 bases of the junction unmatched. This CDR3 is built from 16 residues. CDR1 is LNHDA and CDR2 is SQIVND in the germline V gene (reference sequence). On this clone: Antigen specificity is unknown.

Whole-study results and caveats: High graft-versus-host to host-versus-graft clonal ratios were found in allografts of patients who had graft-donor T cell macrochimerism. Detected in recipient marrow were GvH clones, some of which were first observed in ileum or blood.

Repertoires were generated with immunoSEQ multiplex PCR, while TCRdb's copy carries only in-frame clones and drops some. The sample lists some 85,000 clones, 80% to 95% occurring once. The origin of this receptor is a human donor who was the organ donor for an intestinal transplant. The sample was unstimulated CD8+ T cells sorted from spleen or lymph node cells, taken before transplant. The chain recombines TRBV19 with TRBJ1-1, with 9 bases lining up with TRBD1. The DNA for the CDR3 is TGTGCCAGTAGTATCATTGGACAGGGGAGAGGAACTGAAGCTTTCTTT. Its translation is CASSIIGQGRGTEAFF.